The 27 T cell receptor beta chains presented below share a single source sample, sequenced in a study of blood T cells in healthy people across ages. Combining a sample-barcoded 5' primer with a J-beta primer mix, a second PCR ran for roughly 7 to 12 cycles. TCRdb redid the calling of the 5' RACE reads with MiXCR, one entry per CDR3 protein. The sample contains over a million distinct CDR3 sequences, under 55% of which appear only once. Specimen: blood. All receptors derive from a woman under 30 in good health.

Comment on this clonotype: A read error may explain this, as a much larger clone is one base away. J is TRBJ2-1 and V is TRBV4-3; the D is unclear. This CDR3 region has 13 residues. In germline, CDR1 is LGHNA, CDR2 YSLEER. The CDR3 DNA reads TGCGCCAGCAGCCAAGAAACTTACAATGAGCAGGTCTTC. It encodes CASSQETYNEQVF.

The V call is TRBV9, the J call TRBJ2-4, with no clear D. The end of the DNA aligns better with TRBJ2-7, so the J call may be wrong. Germline lookup yields CDR1 SGDLS and CDR2 YYNGEE. The CDR3 is 14 amino acids. This CDR3 is CASSVSPSLHEQYF. The DNA for the CDR3 is TGTGCCAGCAGCGTCTCCCCCTCTCTCCACGAGCAGTACTTC.

Only one count was recorded for this clonotype. This chain connects TRBV18 to TRBJ2-7; 7 positions match TRBD1. The DNA end favors TRBJ2-5, so the J call may be wrong. The CDR3 has 13 residues. Germline assignment: CDR1 KGHSH and CDR2 LQKENI. The DNA of the CDR3 is TGTGCCAGCTCACGACAGGGAGATGAGACCCAGTACTTC. Translation: CASSRQGDETQYF.

The chain has TRBV9 and TRBJ2-3, with TRBD2 matching over 7 bases. The junction had 6 bases not matched to a gene; V was cut back by 2 bases and J by 3 bases. Germline lookup yields CDR1 SGDLS and CDR2 YYNGEE. The CDR3 length is 15 residues. The CDR3 loop reads CASSVGLAETDTQYF. In nucleotides, the CDR3 is TGTGCCAGCAGCGTGGGGCTAGCGGAGACAGATACGCAGTATTTT.

The rearrangement uses TRBV7-2 and TRBJ1-2; D remains unclear. CDR3 length equals 15 residues. Germline CDR1 is SGHTA and CDR2 is FQGNSA. The germline V and J ends were trimmed by 6 bases and 4 bases, with 18 bases remaining between them. CDR3 sequence: CASSPNFGYAYGYTF. The CDR3 region has the DNA TGTGCCAGCAGTCCAAACTTCGGTTACGCCTATGGCTACACCTTC. Full variable domain (rest looked up from reference TRBV7-2 and TRBJ1-2): GAGVSQSPSNKVTEKGKDVELRCDPISGHTALYWYRQSLGQGLEFLIYFQGNSAPDKSGLPSDRFSAERTGGSVSTLTIQRTQQEDSAVYLCASSPNFGYAYGYTFGSGTRLTVV.

The V call is TRBV6-2 or TRBV6-3, the J call TRBJ2-3, with 7 bases lining up with TRBD2. CDR3 length equals 15 residues. With V trimmed by 3 bases and J by 1 base, 4 bases remained unmatched. Germline values: CDR1 MNHEY, CDR2 SVGEGT. DNA for the CDR3: TGTGCCAGCAGTTATGCGGGAGCCCGCACAGATACGCAGTATTTT. Its protein product is CASSYAGARTDTQYF.

This rearrangement joins TRBV10-3 to TRBJ2-1, with 13 bases aligning to TRBD2. This CDR3 contains 19 residues. Trimming at V came to 8 bases and at J to 0 bases, leaving 13 bases not matched to a gene. Germline lookup yields CDR1 ENHRY and CDR2 SYGVKD. The CDR3 here is CAIARGLAGLKSSYNEQFF. The CDR3 nucleotides are TGTGCCATCGCCCGGGGACTAGCGGGACTCAAAAGCTCCTACAATGAGCAGTTCTTC.

The gene calls are TRBV6-2 or TRBV6-3 and TRBJ2-5, with D unresolved. The CDR3 extends over 13 amino acids. The germline gives CDR1 MNHEY, CDR2 SVGEGT. Trimming pared 0 bases from V and 11 bases from J, leaving 13 bases between. The DNA for the CDR3 is TGTGCCAGCAGTTACTCGAGTTGGTTAGAGCAGTACTTC. This translates into CASSYSSWLEQYF.

This clonotype was detected many times. The gene calls are TRBV29-1 and TRBJ2-5; D uncertain. Germline V CDR1 and CDR2: SQVTM, ANQGSEA. The CDR3 sequence is 10 residues long. Trimming shortened V by 4 bases and J by 2 bases, and 2 bases separated the two germline ends. The CDR3 is CSVGQETQYF. DNA for the CDR3: TGCAGCGTTGGACAAGAGACCCAGTACTTC.

The chain links TRBV6-2 or TRBV6-3 to TRBJ1-5; D remains ambiguous. The CDR3 totals 15 residues. Germline loops: CDR1 MNHEY, CDR2 SVGEGT. Trimming shortened V by 1 base and J by 1 base, and 8 bases separated the two germline ends. The DNA of the CDR3 is TGTGCCAGCAGTTACTACCCGATGAGCAATCAGCCCCAGCATTTT. Its protein product is CASSYYPMSNQPQHF.

The gene calls are TRBV7-9 and TRBJ2-1; D not resolved. CDR1 is SEHNR and CDR2 is FQNEAQ in the germline V gene (reference sequence). The CDR3 has 13 residues. Trimming stripped 7 bases from V and 5 bases from J, with 12 bases between. This CDR3 is CASTYTQDNEQFF. CDR3 bases: TGTGCCAGCACCTACACCCAGGACAATGAGCAGTTCTTC. Full variable domain (remainder filled in from reference TRBV7-9 and TRBJ2-1): DTGVSQNPRHKITKRGQNVTFRCDPISEHNRLYWYRQTLGQGPEFLTYFQNEAQLEKSRLLSDRFSAERPKGSFSTLEIQRTEQGDSAMYLCASTYTQDNEQFFGPGTRLTVL.

This clonotype was detected once. The rearrangement uses TRBV27 and TRBJ2-3, with 7 bases fitting TRBD2. CDR1 is MNHEY, CDR2 SMNVEV, per germline (reference sequence). The length of the CDR3 is 17 residues. V shed 7 bases and J 5 bases; nucleotides not matched to a gene: 18. CDR3 nucleotide sequence: TGTGCCAGCAAGAGGTCCATCAGCGGGCCGGGGGGAGATACGCAGTATTTT. Amino acid sequence: CASKRSISGPGGDTQYF.

The rearrangement joins TRBV7-2 to TRBJ1-5; 8 bases align to TRBD1. V shed 3 bases and J 5 bases; nucleotides not matched to a gene: 12. The CDR3 has 17 residues. Germline-derived CDR1 and CDR2 are SGHTA and FQGNSA. CDR3 bases: TGTGCCAGCAGCTTCTGGCAGGGGGCCGCCCTCGATCAGCCCCAGCATTTT. Protein: CASSFWQGAALDQPQHF.

A remark on this clonotype: The germline gene is not matched at one end of the junction; a read error may be the cause. V is TRBV6-2 or TRBV6-3 and J is TRBJ2-1; 8 nucleotides match TRBD2. Germline assignment: CDR1 MNHEY and CDR2 SVGEGT. The CDR3 is 16 amino acids. The CDR3 reads CASILGAGGHYDEQFF. For the CDR3, the DNA is TGTGCCAGCATCCTGGGGGCGGGGGGACACTACGATGAGCAGTTCTTC.

The chain recombines TRBV11-3 with TRBJ2-1, with TRBD2 identical over 7 bases. Trimming at V came to 5 bases and at J to 8 bases, leaving 12 bases not matched to a gene. In germline, CDR1 is SGHNT, CDR2 YENEEA. The CDR3 contains 15 residues. The CDR3 spells CASSVGTTSHDEQFF. Written as DNA, the CDR3 is TGTGCCAGCAGCGTCGGGACTACCAGTCACGATGAGCAGTTCTTC.

This chain joins TRBV29-1 and TRBJ1-2; D is unresolved. The CDR3 is 13 amino acids. Trimming shortened V by 1 base and J by 3 bases, and 9 bases separated the two germline ends. The germline gives CDR1 SQVTM, CDR2 ANQGSEA. CDR3 loop: CSVEVPRDYGYTF. For the CDR3, the DNA is TGCAGCGTTGAAGTCCCTCGCGACTATGGCTACACCTTC.

This chain joins TRBV20-1 and TRBJ2-1; 11 positions match TRBD2. Looked up from germline, CDR1 is DFQATT and CDR2 is SNEGSKA (reference sequence). V was clipped by 0 bases and J by 5 bases; unmatched bases: 6. The CDR3 spans 16 residues. The CDR3, as DNA: TGCAGTGCTAGAGAGTGGACTAGCGGGTTGCACAATGAGCAGTTCTTC. It yields the protein CSAREWTSGLHNEQFF.

This clonotype was recorded a few times. The V call is TRBV6-2 or TRBV6-3, the J call TRBJ2-3; TRBD1 aligns across 8 bases. CDR3 length: 17 amino acids. J lost 0 bases, V lost 5 bases, and 10 bases had no gene match. Germline V gene lookup returns CDR1 MNHEY and CDR2 SVGEGT. This CDR3 is CASSILAGGYSTDTQYF. CDR3 DNA: TGTGCCAGCAGTATCCTCGCAGGGGGCTACAGCACAGATACGCAGTATTTT.

The chain joins TRBV20-1 to TRBJ1-5; D is unresolved. Germline V gene sequence: CDR1 DFQATT, CDR2 SNEGSKA (reference sequence). V lost 1 base, J lost 4 bases, and 17 bases lay in between. The CDR3 has 16 residues. This chain's CDR3 is CSARGLGPQRNQPQHF. In DNA form, the CDR3 reads TGCAGTGCTAGAGGGTTGGGCCCGCAGAGAAATCAGCCCCAGCATTTT.

This clonotype was seen more than once but under ten times. This chain joins TRBV5-1 and TRBJ2-5, with TRBD1 as a possible D gene (5 bases). The CDR3 totals 14 residues. Germline lookup yields CDR1 SGHRS and CDR2 YFSETQ. Deletions cut 4 bases from V and 5 bases from J, with 15 bases between. The CDR3 loop is CASSVEGAGETQYF. DNA for the CDR3: TGCGCCAGCAGCGTGGAAGGGGCTGGGGAGACCCAGTACTTC.

This chain uses TRBV20-1 with TRBJ2-5; 10 bases are a match to TRBD2. The end of the DNA is better explained by TRBJ2-7, so the J call may be wrong. Germline-derived CDR1 and CDR2 are DFQATT and SNEGSKA (reference sequence). This CDR3 region has 15 residues. CDR3 sequence reads: CSARDIQRGGYEQYF. CDR3 sequence (DNA): TGCAGTGCTAGAGATATCCAGCGGGGGGGCTACGAGCAGTACTTC.

The table lists this clonotype with a few counts. The chain joins TRBV11-2 to TRBJ2-5; D unclear. The V end lost 7 bases, the J end lost 3 bases, and 9 bases lay between the germline ends. The CDR3 loop spans 12 amino acids. Per the germline V gene, CDR1 is SGHAT and CDR2 is FQNNGV. CDR3 bases: TGTGCCAGCAACTGGCCGGAAGAGACCCAGTACTTC. It is translated as CASNWPEETQYF.

This clonotype was picked up many times. The chain uses TRBV2 and TRBJ2-3; D is uncertain. In germline, CDR1 is SNHLY, CDR2 FYNNEI. The CDR3 sequence is 11 residues long. V lost 6 bases, J lost 10 bases, and 11 bases lay in between. The CDR3 loop is CASRGRGPQYF. CDR3 nucleotide sequence: TGTGCCAGCAGGGGTCGAGGCCCGCAGTATTTT.

The chain recombines TRBV21-1 with TRBJ2-1; TRBD2, as called in the table, went unchecked against the DNA. TRBV21-1 is described as a pseudogene. The CDR3 spans 16 residues. CDR3 in amino acids: CASSSRLAIPYNEQFF. CDR3 in DNA: TGTGCCAGCTCCAGTCGACTAGCGATCCCCTACAATGAGCAGTTCTTC.

The chain carries TRBV9 and TRBJ2-7; D perhaps matches TRBD2 (5 bases). CDR1 and CDR2 from the germline V gene are SGDLS and YYNGEE. The CDR3 contains 14 residues. Deletions cut 3 bases from V and 0 bases from J, with 10 bases between. CDR3 in DNA: TGTGCCAGCAGCGAGGGAGCAGCCTCCTACGAGCAGTACTTC. Its translation is CASSEGAASYEQYF.

On this clonotype itself: This may come from a read error, since a much larger clone is one base off. This chain connects TRBV5-1 to TRBJ2-5, with 7 positions matching TRBD2. The trim removed 4 bases at V and 11 bases at J, leaving 14 bases unmatched. Per germline, CDR1 SGHRS and CDR2 YFSETQ. The CDR3 loop spans 14 amino acids. CDR3 protein: CASSLSAGAPEQYF. The DNA of the CDR3 is TGCGCCAGCAGCCTCTCCGCGGGAGCCCCTGAGCAGTACTTC. Combining the CDR3 with reference TRBV5-1 and TRBJ2-5 gives the whole variable domain KAGVTQTPRYLIKTRGQQVTLSCSPISGHRSVSWYQQTPGQGLQFLFEYFSETQRNKGNFPGRFSGRQFSNSRSEMNVSTLELGDSALYLCASSLSAGAPEQYFGPGTRLLVL.

This chain uses TRBV20-1 with TRBJ2-4, with D possibly being TRBD1 (6 bases). The J call may be mistaken, given a closer DNA end match to TRBJ2-7. The V gene's germline CDR1 is DFQATT and CDR2 SNEGSKA (reference sequence). The CDR3 is 14 residues long. The CDR3 DNA sequence: TGCAGTGCTAGATCAGGGGAGCGCACCTACGAGCAGTACTTC. As protein: CSARSGERTYEQYF.